This T cell receptor (beta chain) was sequenced for a study of HIV-infected children after antiretroviral therapy interruption. Study at large: Interruption-arm sampling covered weeks 0, 12, interruption end (24 or 48), and about 3 years post-study.

Unique molecular identifiers were included in an RNA-based 3' RACE TCR library. TCRdb reprocessed the 3' RACE reads with MiXCR, giving one entry per CDR3 protein. The profile shows more than 85,000 distinct CDR3 sequences, about 6.3% of them singletons. The treatment here: PENTA 11 planned treatment interruption arm or continuous ART arm. Only samples with at least 5 million viable PBMCs qualified. From thawed PBMCs, naive CD4+ CD45RA+ CD45RO- T cells were sorted. Germline V gene data show CDR1 as SGHDN and CDR2 as FVKESK. Trimming stripped 3 bases from V and 1 base from J, with 12 bases between. The CDR3 consists of 15 residues. This clonotype was seen ten or more times.

Material: CD45RA+ CD4+ T cells from PBMCs, pooled from several time points, obtained from a donor given antiretroviral therapy, either interrupted or continuous. Subset here: naive CD4+ CD45RA+ CD45RO- T cells. This rearrangement joins TRBV14 to TRBJ1-1; D gene ambiguous. This TCR was sampled from a pool of human donors with HIV. The CDR3, as DNA: TGTGCCAGCAGCCACAATCTTATAGGGAACACTGAAGCTTTCTTT. This gives the protein CASSHNLIGNTEAFF.